This T cell receptor beta chain emerged from a study of blood T cell repertoires in COVID-19. Sequencing used immunoSEQ multiplex PCR; TCRdb keeps in-frame clones, though not all of them. Of about 160,000 clones listed, about 86% were seen once; the top ten hold 10%. Germline CDR1 reads LNHDA; CDR2 reads SQIVND (reference sequence). There are 13 residues in the CDR3. The V gene lost 2 bases and the J gene lost 15 bases, with 17 bases spanning the gap. Sequencing was done on a sample of peripheral blood. This TCR was recovered from a woman aged 65 to 85 with COVID-19, enrolled during active disease. The rearrangement uses TRBV19 and TRBJ2-1; D is perhaps TRBD1 (6 bases). Written as DNA, the CDR3 is TGTGCCAGTAGTATAAGGTTGAGGCAGGGGACGTTCTTC. It is translated as CASSIRLRQGTFF.